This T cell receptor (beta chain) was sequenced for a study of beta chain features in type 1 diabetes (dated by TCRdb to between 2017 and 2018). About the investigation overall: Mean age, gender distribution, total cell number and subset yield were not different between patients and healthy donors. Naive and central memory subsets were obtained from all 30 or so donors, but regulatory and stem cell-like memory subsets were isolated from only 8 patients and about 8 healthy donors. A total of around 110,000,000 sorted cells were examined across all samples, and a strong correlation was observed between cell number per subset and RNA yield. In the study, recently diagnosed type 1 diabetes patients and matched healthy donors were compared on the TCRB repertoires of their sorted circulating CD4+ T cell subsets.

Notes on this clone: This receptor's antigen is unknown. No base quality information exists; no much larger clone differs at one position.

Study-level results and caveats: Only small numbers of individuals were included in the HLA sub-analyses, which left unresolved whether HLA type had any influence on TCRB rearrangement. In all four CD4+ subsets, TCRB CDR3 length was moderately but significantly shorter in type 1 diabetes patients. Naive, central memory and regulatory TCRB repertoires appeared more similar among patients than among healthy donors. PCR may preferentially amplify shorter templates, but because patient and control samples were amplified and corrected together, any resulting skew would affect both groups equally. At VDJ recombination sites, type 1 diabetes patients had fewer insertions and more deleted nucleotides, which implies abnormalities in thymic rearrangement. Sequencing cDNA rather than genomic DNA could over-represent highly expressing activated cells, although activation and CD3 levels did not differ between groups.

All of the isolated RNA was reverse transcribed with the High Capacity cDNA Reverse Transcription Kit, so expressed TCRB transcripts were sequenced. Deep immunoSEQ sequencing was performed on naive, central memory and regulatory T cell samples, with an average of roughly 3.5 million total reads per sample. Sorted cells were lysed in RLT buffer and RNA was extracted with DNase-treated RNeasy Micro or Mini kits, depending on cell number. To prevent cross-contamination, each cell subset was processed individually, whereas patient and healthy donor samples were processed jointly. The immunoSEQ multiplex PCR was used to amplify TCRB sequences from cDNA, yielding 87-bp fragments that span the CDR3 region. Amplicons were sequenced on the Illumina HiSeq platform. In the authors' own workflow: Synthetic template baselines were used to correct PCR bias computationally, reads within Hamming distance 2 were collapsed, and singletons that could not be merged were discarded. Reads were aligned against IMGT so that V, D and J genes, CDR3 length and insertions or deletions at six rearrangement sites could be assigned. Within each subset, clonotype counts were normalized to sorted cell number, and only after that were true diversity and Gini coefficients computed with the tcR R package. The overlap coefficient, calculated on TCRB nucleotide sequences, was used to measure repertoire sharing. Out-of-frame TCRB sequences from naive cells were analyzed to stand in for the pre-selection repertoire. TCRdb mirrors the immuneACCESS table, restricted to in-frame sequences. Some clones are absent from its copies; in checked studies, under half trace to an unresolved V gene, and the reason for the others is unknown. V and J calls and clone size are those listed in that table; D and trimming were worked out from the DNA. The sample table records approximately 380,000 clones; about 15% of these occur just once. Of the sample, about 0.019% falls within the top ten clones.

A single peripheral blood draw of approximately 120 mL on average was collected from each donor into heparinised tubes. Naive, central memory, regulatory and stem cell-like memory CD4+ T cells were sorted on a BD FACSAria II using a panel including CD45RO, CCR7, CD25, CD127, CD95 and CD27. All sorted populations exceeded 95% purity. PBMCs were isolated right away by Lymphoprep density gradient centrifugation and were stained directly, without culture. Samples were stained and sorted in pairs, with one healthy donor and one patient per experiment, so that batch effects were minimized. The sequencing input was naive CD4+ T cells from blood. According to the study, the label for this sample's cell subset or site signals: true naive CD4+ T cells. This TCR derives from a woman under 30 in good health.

The CDR3 here reads CASSLQGLYQETQYF. The sequenced DNA: TGTGCCAGCAGCTTACAGGGTTTGTACCAAGAGACCCAGTACTTC. This chain joins TRBV7-9 to TRBJ2-5, with TRBD1 as a weak D call on 5 bases. The junction carries 10 bases between V and J, which are trimmed by 2 bases and 0 bases respectively. There are 15 amino acids in the CDR3, from cysteine to phenylalanine inclusive. Only the CDR3 portion is preserved as DNA: 45 bases, with reading frame beginning at the first base. From a lookup of the germline V gene (reference sequence), CDR1 and CDR2 are SEHNR and FQNEAQ. When the CDR3 is completed using the reference TRBV7-9 and TRBJ2-5 genes on either side, the full variable domain is DTGVSQNPRHKITKRGQNVTFRCDPISEHNRLYWYRQTLGQGPEFLTYFQNEAQLEKSRLLSDRFSAERPKGSFSTLEIQRTEQGDSAMYLCASSLQGLYQETQYFGPGTRLLVL.